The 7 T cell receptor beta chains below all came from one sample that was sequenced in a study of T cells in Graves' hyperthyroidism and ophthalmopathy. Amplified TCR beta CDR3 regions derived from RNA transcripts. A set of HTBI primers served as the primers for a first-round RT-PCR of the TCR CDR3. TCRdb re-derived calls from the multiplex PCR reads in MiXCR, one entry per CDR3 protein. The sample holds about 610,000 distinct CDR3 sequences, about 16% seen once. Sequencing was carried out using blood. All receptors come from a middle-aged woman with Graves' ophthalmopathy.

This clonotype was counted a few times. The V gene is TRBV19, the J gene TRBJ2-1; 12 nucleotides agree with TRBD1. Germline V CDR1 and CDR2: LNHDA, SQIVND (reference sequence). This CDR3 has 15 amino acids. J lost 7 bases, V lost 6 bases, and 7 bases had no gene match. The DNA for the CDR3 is TGTGCCAGTAGCTACGGGACAGGGGGCCCGAATGAGCAGTTCTTC. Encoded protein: CASSYGTGGPNEQFF.

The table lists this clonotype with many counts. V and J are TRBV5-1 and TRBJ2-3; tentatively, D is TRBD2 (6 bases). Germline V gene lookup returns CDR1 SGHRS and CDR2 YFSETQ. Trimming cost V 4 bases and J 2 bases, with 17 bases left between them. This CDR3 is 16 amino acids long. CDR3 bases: TGCGCCAGCAGCCTGGCATGGCGGGATACCACAGATACGCAGTATTTT. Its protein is CASSLAWRDTTDTQYF.

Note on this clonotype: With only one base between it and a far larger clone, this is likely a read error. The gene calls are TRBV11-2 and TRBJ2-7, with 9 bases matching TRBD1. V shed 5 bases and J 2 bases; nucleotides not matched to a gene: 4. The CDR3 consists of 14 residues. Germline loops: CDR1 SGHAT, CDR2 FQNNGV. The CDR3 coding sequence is TGTGCCAGCAGCGTCGGGACAGGGACCTACGAGCAGTACTTC. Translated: CASSVGTGTYEQYF.

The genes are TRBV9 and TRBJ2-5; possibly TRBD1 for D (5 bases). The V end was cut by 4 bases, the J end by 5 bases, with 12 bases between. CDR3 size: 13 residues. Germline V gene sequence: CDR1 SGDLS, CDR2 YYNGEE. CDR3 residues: CASSTQAIETQYF. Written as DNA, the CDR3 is TGTGCCAGCAGCACACAGGCAATCGAGACCCAGTACTTC.

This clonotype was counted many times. As DNA, the CDR3 is TGTGCCAGCAGTGAGGGACAGGGGAATTCACCCCTCCACTTT. This codes for CASSEGQGNSPLHF. V gene TRBV2 combines with J gene TRBJ1-6; the match to TRBD1 covers 10 bases. Looked up from germline, CDR1 is SNHLY and CDR2 is FYNNEI. The length of the CDR3 is 14 residues. The ends lost 3 bases at V and 7 bases at J; junction bases unmatched: 0.

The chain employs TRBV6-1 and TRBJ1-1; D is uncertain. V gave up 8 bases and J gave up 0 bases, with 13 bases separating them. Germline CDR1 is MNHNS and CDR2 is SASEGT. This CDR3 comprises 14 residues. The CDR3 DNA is TGTGCCAGCCGACGGGAACGGATGAACACTGAAGCTTTCTTT. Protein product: CASRRERMNTEAFF.

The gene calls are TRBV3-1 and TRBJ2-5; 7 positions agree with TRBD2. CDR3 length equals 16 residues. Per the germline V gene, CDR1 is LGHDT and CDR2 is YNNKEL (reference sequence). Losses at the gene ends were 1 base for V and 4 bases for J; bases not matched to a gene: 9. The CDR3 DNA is TGTGCCAGCAGCCAAGTAGGCGCGGGGGTTCGAGAGACCCAGTACTTC. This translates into CASSQVGAGVRETQYF.